In this sample, the clone carrying this T cell receptor beta chain turned up a few times. The assay was immunoSEQ multiplex PCR, and TCRdb's table has in-frame clones only and misses some. Of over 120,000 clones listed, roughly four fifths are singletons. The data were taken from a study of blood T cell repertoires in COVID-19. Study summary: Donors in the United States, Italy and Spain gave samples during acute or convalescent COVID-19. Nucleic acid was either cDNA or gDNA, and it came from T cells, B-cell-depleted T cells, or PBMCs.

Germline V CDR1 and CDR2: MGHDK, SYGVNS. Trimming left V 7 bases short and J 6 bases short, with 15 bases between. This CDR3 is built from 13 residues. Sequencing input: peripheral blood. The rearrangement uses TRBV25-1 and TRBJ1-1; D not certain. The source is a woman in her 50s with active or convalescent COVID-19. The CDR3 here is CASTTPLSPEAFF. CDR3 nucleotides: TGTGCCAGCACAACTCCCCTTTCCCCTGAAGCTTTCTTT.